The T cell receptor beta chain described here comes from a study of T cell responses to AZD1222 COVID-19 vaccine. Whole-study results and caveats: White British people made up most donors, females outnumbered males, and clonal diversity was possibly underestimated. Reportedly, nearly half of unique spike TCRs recognized epitopes outside B.1.351/B.1.1.7 mutations. All repertoire sampling was performed exclusively after the peak T cell response.

This table comes from immunoSEQ multiplex PCR, and its TCRdb copy is limited to in-frame clones, with some not included. This sample has 80,000 or so clones, with 65% to 80% found just once. Note on this clone: Antigen unknown. This sample includes further DNA sequences coding for the same CDR3.

The clonotype comes from an adult who received the MenACWY meningococcal vaccine as a control. Source: peripheral blood, taken 28 days after the second dose of the MenACWY control vaccine.

CDR3 sequence reads: CASSLVGGGNTEAFF. CDR3 sequence (DNA): TGTGCCAGCAGCTTAGTCGGAGGGGGCAACACTGAAGCTTTCTTT. The V call is TRBV7-2, the J call TRBJ1-1, with 7 bases identical to TRBD1. Trimming took 1 base from V and 2 from J; bases not matched to a gene: 4. The germline CDR1 and CDR2 sequences are SGHTA and FQGNSA. This CDR3 has 15 amino acids. Full variable domain (remainder filled in from reference TRBV7-2 and TRBJ1-1): GAGVSQSPSNKVTEKGKDVELRCDPISGHTALYWYRQSLGQGLEFLIYFQGNSAPDKSGLPSDRFSAERTGGSVSTLTIQRTQQEDSAVYLCASSLVGGGNTEAFFGQGTRLTVV.